This T cell receptor (beta chain) came from a study of graft-versus-host responses after intestinal transplantation. Study findings and constraints: Patients with graft-donor T cell macrochimerism had high graft-versus-host to host-versus-graft clonal ratios in allografts.

Losses at the gene ends were 6 bases for V and 0 bases for J; bases not matched to a gene: 7. This CDR3 is 15 amino acids long. Germline CDR1 MDHEN, CDR2 SYDVKM. Profiled with immunoSEQ multiplex PCR; TCRdb holds only in-frame clones, not every one. The data hold just over 15,000 clones, with approximately 87% observed a single time. Judged by abundance, this clone is medium-sized (0.01 to 0.1%). Its antigen is currently unknown. This chain connects TRBV28 to TRBJ2-7, with 8 nucleotides matching TRBD1. This material consisted of bone marrow, taken less than 130 days after intestinal transplantation. The sequence derives from a human patient who received an intestinal transplant, so some T cells may come from the graft donor. The chain's CDR3 is CASSRSTGGSYEQYF. In DNA form, the CDR3 reads TGTGCCAGCAGCCGCAGTACAGGGGGCTCCTACGAGCAGTACTTC.